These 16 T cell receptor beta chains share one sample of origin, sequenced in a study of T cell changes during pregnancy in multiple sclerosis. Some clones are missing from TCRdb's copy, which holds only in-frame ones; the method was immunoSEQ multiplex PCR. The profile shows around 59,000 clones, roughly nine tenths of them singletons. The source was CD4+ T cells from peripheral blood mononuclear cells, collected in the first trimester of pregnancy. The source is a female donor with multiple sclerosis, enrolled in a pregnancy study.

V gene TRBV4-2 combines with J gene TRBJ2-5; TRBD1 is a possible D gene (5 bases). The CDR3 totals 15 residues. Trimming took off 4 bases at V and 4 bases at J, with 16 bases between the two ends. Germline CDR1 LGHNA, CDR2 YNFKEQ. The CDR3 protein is CASSLGERPPETQYF. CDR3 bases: TGTGCCAGCAGCCTAGGGGAAAGGCCCCCAGAGACCCAGTACTTC.

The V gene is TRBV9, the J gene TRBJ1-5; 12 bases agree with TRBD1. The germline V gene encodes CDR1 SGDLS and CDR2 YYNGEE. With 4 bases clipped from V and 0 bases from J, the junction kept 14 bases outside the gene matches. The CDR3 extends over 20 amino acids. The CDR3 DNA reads TGTGCCAGCAGCCCCCCCTCCGGGACAGGGGGCCAATATAGCAATCAGCCCCAGCATTTT. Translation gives CASSPPSGTGGQYSNQPQHF. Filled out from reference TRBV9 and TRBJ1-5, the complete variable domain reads DSGVTQTPKHLITATGQRVTLRCSPRSGDLSVYWYQQSLDQGLQFLIQYYNGEERAKGNILERFSAQQFPDLHSELNLSSLELGDSALYFCASSPPSGTGGQYSNQPQHFGDGTRLSIL.

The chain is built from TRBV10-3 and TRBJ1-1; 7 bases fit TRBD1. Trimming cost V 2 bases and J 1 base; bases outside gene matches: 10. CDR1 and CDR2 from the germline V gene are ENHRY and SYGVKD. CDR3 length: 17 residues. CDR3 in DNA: TGTGCCATCAGTGAGCGCACAGGGGTGGTTGCGAACACTGAAGCTTTCTTT. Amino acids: CAISERTGVVANTEAFF.

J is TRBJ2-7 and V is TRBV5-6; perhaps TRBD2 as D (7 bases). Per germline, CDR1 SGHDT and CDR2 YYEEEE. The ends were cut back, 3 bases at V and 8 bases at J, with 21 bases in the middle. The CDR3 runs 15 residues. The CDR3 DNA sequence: TGTGCCAGCAGCTGGGGGGGGCAGTCCCAACAGAAGCAGTACTTC. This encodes CASSWGGQSQQKQYF.

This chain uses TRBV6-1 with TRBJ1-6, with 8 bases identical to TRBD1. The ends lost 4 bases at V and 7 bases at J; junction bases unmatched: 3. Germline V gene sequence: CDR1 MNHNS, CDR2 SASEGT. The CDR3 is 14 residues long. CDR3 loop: CASSVDRVNSPLHF. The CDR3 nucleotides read TGTGCCAGCAGTGTGGACAGGGTAAATTCACCCCTCCACTTT.

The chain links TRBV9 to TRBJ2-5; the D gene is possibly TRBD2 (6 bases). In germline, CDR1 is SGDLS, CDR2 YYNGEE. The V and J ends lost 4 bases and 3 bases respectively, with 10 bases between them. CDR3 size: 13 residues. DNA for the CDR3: TGTGCCAGCAGCTTGGGACTTAAAGAGACCCAGTACTTC. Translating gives CASSLGLKETQYF.

This CDR3 is CASSQSSSGVPDTQYF. CDR3 in DNA: TGTGCCAGCAGTCAATCTAGTAGCGGGGTACCAGATACGCAGTATTTT. V gene TRBV6-4 combines with J gene TRBJ2-3; 8 bases align to TRBD2. This CDR3 is built from 16 residues. V trimming: 5 bases; J trimming: 4 bases; junction bases outside the gene matches: 11. The germline V gene has CDR1 MRHNA and CDR2 SNTAGT.

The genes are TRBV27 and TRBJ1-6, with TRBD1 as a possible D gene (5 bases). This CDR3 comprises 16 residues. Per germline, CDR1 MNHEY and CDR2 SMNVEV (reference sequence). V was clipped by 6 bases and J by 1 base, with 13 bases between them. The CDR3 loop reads CASSLLQGSYNSPLHF. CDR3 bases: TGTGCCAGCAGCCTCCTCCAGGGATCCTATAATTCACCCCTCCACTTT.

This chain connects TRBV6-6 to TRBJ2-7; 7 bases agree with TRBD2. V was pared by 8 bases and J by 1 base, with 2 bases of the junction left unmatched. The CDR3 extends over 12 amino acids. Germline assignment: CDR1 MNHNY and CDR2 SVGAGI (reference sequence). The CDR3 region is CASQRDSYEQYF. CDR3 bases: TGTGCCAGCCAGCGGGATTCCTACGAGCAGTACTTC.

The CDR3 sequence: CASKLLGGATDTQYF. CDR3 in DNA: TGTGCCAGCAAGCTGCTCGGGGGTGCGACAGATACGCAGTATTTT. The chain carries TRBV6-5 and TRBJ2-3, with a possible D match to TRBD2 (6 bases). The CDR3 runs to 15 residues. Trimming stripped 7 bases from V and 3 bases from J, with 17 bases between. CDR1 and CDR2 (germline): MNHEY, SVGAGI.

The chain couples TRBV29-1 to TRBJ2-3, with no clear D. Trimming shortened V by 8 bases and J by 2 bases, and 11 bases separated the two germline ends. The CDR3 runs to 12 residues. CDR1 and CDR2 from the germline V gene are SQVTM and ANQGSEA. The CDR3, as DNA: TGCAGCTTTCACGCGGTCACAGATACGCAGTATTTT. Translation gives CSFHAVTDTQYF.

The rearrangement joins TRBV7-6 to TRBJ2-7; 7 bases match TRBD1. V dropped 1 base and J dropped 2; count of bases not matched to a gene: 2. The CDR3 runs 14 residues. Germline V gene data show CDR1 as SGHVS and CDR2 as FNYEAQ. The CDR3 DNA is TGTGCCAGCAGCTTAGGAGGGGGCCCCTACGAGCAGTACTTC. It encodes CASSLGGGPYEQYF.

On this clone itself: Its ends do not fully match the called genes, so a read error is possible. In DNA form, the CDR3 reads TGTGCCAGCAGCTTAGGGCCGGGACAGGGGTACACGACGAACTTC. It is translated as CASSLGPGQGYTTNF. J is TRBJ2-7 and V is TRBV7-9, with TRBD1 identical over 10 bases. There are 15 residues in the CDR3. The germline CDR1 and CDR2 sequences are SEHNR and FQNEAQ (reference sequence).

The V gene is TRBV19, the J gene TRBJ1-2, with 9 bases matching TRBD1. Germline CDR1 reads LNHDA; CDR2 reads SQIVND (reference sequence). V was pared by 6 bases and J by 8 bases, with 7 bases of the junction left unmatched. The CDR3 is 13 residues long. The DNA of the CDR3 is TGTGCCAGTAGGGGACAGGGAGTTCCCGGCTACACCTTC. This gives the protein CASRGQGVPGYTF.

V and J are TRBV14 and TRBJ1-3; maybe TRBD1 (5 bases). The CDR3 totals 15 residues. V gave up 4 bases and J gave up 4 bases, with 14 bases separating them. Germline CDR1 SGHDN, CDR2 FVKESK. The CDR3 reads CASSPRGGVGNTIYF. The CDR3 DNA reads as TGTGCCAGCAGCCCTCGCGGAGGGGTGGGAAACACCATATATTTT.

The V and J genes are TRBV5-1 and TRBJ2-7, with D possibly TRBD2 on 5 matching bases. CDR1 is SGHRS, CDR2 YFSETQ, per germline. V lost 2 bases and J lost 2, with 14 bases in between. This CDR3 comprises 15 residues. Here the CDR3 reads CASSFSTGSTYEQYF. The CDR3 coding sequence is TGCGCCAGCAGCTTCTCTACGGGATCTACCTACGAGCAGTACTTC.